This section outlines one TCR beta chain sequence together with its context. The source of the sample is a study of blood T cell repertoires in COVID-19. Study information: Some COVID-19 samples were acute and others convalescent; all came from the United States, Italy and Spain.

Original data processing: Reference gene primer amplification gave nucleated cell count estimates. The protocol was immunoSEQ multiplex PCR, while the TCRdb copy is restricted to in-frame clones and leaves out a portion. The V and J calls and clone size are taken from that table; D and trimming were inferred from the DNA. Altogether 150,000 or so clones are present, 80% to 90% being singletons, with the ten largest covering approximately 2.3%. Germline lookup yields CDR1 LGHNT and CDR2 FRNRAP. This CDR3 is built from 15 residues. Between the trimmed V and J ends, which lost 5 bases and 4 bases, there was a span of 15 bases.

The chain uses TRBV12-5 and TRBJ1-5; TRBD1 is a possible D gene (6 bases). The source is an older woman with acute or convalescent COVID-19. Sequenced sample: peripheral blood. For the CDR3, the DNA is TGTGCTAGTGGTCCCTCTGGGGGCGGTAATCAGCCCCAGCATTTT. It specifies CASGPSGGGNQPQHF. Full variable domain (rest looked up from reference TRBV12-5 and TRBJ1-5): DARVTQTPRHKVTEMGQEVTMRCQPILGHNTVFWYRQTMMQGLELLAYFRNRAPLDDSGMPKDRFSAEMPDATLATLKIQPSEPRDSAVYFCASGPSGGGNQPQHFGDGTRLSIL.